The TCR beta chain under discussion was sequenced for a study of shared clonotypes between healthy human individuals (dated by TCRdb to 2018 to 2020). Notes on the research overall: The cohort included three men and a couple of women between 18 and 49 years of age. For each donor, CD4 naive and CD4 memory were each given three plates, CD8 naive was given two plates, and CD8 memory was given one plate. Blood TCR repertoires of roughly five healthy adults were deeply sequenced to estimate repertoire size and the extent of clonotype sharing between individuals. Different laboratories and diverse techniques were used to prepare libraries and sequence TCR repertoires, to increase sequencing depth and limit assay-specific biases. Each donor's leukapheresis produced roughly between roughly 0.85 and 9.5 billion PBMCs.

Overall study results and their limits: Pairwise subsampling indicated that sequencing depth was expected to affect the degree of clonotype sharing among donors. About 5% of naive CD4, 3.5% of naive CD8, roughly 2.4% of memory CD4, and approximately 0.39% of memory CD8 clonotypes were shared across a few donors. Higher generation probabilities were observed for clonotypes shared by all four sorted-subset donors than for non-shared clonotypes. Even with the large sequencing depth, rarefaction of the sorted-subset datasets indicated that sequencing was incomplete. Estimated clonotype richness was generally larger for naive than for memory subsets. Sampling was restricted to blood, and TCR repertoires in tissues likely differ from the TCR repertoires found in blood. Because the study included only a small number of donors, the genetic and exposure-history diversity represented was limited.

TCR CDR3 regions were amplified from genomic DNA by multiplex PCR using the deep immunoSEQ assay. Genomic DNA extracted from each cell subset was distributed evenly over all wells of several immunoSEQ 96-well plates, and each plate served as one replicate. For sorted subsets, roughly 200 ng genomic DNA, equal to approximately 30,000 T cell genomes, was loaded into each replicate PCR. Purified libraries were quantified with a Qubit 3.0 fluorometer, sized on a Bioanalyzer 2100, and re-quantified with the KAPA Library Quantification kit. A separate single-read 150-cycle Illumina NextSeq 550 flow cell was used to sequence each immunoSEQ 96-well plate. The original pipeline was this. Because the immunoSEQ output held only junctional sequences and lacked quality scores, the filtering could not match the filtering applied to full-length reads. To assign V/J genes and CDR3, sequences were annotated against IMGT germline references using PyIR, a Python wrapper for IgBLAST v1.9. Reads were removed for weak V/J assignments (E-value above 1e-6), missing CDR3, stop codons, out-of-frame junctions, or ambiguous translated residues. V3J clonotypes were defined as sequences sharing the same inferred V gene, J gene, and CDR3 amino acid sequence. To compute the percentage overlap between repertoires, the number of shared unique clonotypes was divided by the size of the smaller repertoire. Richness of each repertoire was evaluated using RTK rarefaction, the Chao1 estimator, and Recon v2.1 estimates of unobserved clonotypes. Generation probabilities for all TCRbeta clonotypes obtained by the gDNA method from four donors were computed using OLGA. TCRdb limited this immuneACCESS table to in-frame rearrangements with V and J called. A share of clones is missing; checked studies link under half to unresolved V genes, and the rest is unexplained. D and trimming come from the DNA, and the V and J calls and clone size come from that table. This sample is represented by over a million clones; around 76% of them were singletons. Around 1.5% of the sample is taken by the ten largest.

A word on this clone: Its recognized antigen is unknown. Base qualities were left out, and no much larger clone turns up one base away.

The donors were healthy, HIV-negative adults who had no recently reported acute infections or vaccinations. All donors were Caucasian adults living in Nashville, Tennessee, USA. Magnetic negative selection was used to enrich CD4+ T cells, after which naive cells were positively selected on CD45RA and the negative fraction became the memory subset. Blood was collected by leukapheresis, and PBMCs were isolated by Ficoll-Histopaque density gradient centrifugation and then cryopreserved in liquid nitrogen vapor phase. Analytical flow cytometry was used to check the purity and quantity of each magnetically sorted T cell population. Each sorted fraction had its genomic DNA isolated and then quantified by UV absorbance on a Nanodrop 2000c. For CDR1 and CDR2, the germline V gene (reference sequence) lists LNHDA and SQIVND. Inclusive of the bounding cysteine and phenylalanine, the CDR3 is 14 residues long. Solely the CDR3 DNA is kept, with 42 bases framed from the first base. The germline ends are 14 bases apart after V is trimmed by 7 bases and J by 2 bases.

The TCR originated in a man aged 18-30 years in good health. The chain is made from TRBV19 and TRBJ1-2; a tentative D match to TRBD1 spans 5 bases. Material: memory CD4+ T cells sorted from blood. The cell subset or site label corresponds to: CD45RA-negative fraction. The DNA is TGTGCCAGTAACCATCCGACAGTGAACTATGGCTACACCTTC. Translated, it gives CASNHPTVNYGYTF.